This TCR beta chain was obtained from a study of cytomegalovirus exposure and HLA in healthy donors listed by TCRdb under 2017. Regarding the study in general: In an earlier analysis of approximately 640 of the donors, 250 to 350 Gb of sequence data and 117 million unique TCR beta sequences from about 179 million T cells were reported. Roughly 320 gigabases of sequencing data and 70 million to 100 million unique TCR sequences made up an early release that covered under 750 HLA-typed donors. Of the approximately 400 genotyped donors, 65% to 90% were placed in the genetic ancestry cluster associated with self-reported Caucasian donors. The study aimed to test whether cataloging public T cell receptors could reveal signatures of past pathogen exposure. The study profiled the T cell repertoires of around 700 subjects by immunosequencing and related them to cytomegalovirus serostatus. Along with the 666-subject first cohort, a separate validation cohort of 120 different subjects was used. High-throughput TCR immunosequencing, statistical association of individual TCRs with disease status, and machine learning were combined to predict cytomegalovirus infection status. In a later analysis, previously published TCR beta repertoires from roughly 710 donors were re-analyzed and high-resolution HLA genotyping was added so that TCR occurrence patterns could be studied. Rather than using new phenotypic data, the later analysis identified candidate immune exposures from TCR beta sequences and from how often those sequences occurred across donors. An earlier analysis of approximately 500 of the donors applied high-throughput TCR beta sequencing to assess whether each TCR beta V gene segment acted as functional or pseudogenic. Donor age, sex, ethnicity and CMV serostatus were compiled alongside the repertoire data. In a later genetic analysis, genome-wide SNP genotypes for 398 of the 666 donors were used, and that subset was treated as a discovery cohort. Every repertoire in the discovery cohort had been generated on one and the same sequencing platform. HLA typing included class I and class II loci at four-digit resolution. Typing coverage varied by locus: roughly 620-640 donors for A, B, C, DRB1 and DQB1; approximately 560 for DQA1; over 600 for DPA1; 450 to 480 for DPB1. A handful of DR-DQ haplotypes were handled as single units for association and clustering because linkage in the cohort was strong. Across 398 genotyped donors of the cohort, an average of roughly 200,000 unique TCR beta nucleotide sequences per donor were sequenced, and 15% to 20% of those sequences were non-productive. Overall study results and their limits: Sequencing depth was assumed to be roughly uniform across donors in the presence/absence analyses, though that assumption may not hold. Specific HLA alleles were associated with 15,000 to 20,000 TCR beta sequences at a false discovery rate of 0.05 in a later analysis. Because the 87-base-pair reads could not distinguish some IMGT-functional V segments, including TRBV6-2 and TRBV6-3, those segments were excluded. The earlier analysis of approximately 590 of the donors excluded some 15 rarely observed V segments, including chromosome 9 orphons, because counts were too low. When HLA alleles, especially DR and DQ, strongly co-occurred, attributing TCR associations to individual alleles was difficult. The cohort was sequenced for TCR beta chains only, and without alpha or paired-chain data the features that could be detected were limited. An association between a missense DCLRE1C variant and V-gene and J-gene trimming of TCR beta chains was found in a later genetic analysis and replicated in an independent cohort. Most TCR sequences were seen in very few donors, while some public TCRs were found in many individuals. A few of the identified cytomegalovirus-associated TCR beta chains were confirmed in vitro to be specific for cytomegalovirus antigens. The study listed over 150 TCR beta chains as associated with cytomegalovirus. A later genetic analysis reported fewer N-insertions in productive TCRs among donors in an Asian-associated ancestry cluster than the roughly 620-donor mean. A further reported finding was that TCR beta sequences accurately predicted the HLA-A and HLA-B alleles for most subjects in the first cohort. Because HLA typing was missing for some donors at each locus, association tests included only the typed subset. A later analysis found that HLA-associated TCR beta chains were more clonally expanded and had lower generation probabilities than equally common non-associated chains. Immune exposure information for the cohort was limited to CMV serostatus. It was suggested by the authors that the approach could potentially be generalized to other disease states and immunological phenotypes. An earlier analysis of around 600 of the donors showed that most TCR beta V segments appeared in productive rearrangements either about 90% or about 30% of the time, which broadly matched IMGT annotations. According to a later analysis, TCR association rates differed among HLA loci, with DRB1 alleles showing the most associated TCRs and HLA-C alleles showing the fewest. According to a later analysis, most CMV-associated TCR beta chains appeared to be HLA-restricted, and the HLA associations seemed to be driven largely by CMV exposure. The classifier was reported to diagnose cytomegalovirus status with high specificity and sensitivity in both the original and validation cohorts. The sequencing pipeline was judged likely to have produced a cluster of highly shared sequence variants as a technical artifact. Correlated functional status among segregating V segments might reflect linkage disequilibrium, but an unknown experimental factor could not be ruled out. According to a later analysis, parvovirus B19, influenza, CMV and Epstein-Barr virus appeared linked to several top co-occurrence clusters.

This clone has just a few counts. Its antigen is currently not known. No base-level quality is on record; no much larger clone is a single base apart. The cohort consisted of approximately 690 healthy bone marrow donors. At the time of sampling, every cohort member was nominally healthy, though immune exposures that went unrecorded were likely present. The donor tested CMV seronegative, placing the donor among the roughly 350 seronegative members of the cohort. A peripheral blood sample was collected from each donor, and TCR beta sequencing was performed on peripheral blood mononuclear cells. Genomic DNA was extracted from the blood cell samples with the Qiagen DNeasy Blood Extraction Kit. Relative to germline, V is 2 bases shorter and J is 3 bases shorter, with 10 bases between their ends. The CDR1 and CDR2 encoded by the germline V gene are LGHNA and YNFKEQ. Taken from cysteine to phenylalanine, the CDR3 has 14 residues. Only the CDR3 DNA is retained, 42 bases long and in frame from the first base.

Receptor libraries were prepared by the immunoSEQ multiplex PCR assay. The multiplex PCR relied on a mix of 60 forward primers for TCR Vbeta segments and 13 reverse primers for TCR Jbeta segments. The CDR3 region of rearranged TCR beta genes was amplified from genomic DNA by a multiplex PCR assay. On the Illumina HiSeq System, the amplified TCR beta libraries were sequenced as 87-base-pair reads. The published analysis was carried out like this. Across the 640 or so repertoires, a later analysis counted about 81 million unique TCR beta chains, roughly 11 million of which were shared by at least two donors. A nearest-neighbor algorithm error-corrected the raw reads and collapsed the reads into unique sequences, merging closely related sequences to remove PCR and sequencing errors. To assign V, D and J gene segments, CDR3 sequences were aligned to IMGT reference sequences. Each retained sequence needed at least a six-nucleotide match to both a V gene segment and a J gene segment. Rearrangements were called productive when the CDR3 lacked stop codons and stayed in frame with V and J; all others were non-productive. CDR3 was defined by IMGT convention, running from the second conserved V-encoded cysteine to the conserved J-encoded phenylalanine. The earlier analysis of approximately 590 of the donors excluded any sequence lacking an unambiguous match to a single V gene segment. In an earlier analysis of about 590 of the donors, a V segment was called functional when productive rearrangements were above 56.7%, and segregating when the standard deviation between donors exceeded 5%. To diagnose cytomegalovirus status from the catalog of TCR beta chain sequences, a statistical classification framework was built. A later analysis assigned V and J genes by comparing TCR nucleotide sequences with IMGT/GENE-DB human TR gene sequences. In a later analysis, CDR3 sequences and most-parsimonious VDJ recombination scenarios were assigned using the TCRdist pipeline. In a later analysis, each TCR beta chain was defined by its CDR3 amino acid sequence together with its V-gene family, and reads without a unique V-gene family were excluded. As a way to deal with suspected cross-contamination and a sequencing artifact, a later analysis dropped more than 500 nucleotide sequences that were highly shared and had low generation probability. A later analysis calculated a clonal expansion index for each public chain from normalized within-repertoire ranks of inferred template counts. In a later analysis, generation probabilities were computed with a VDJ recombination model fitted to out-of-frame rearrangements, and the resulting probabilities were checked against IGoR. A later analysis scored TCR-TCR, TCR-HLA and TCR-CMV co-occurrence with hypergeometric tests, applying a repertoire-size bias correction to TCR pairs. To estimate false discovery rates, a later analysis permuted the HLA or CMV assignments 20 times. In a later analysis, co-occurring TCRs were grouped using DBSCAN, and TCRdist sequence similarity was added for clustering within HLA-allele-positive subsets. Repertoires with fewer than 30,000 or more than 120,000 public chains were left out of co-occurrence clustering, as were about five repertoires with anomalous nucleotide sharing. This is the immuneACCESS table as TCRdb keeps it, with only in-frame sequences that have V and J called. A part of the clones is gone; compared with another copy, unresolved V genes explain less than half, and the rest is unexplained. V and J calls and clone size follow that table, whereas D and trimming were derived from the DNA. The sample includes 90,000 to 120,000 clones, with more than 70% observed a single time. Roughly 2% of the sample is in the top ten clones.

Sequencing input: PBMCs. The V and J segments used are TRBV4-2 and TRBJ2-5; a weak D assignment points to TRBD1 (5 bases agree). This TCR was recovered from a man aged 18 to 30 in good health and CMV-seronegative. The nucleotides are TGTGCCAGCAGCCAAAAAGGGGTCAAAGAGACCCAGTACTTC. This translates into CASSQKGVKETQYF.